This TCR beta chain was identified during a study of cytomegalovirus exposure and HLA in healthy donors. CDR1 and CDR2 from the germline V gene are SGHTA and FQGNSA. The germline V and J ends were trimmed by 1 base and 7 bases, with 13 bases remaining between them. CDR3 size: 14 residues. Researchers ran the PCR with 60 Vbeta and 13 Jbeta primers. Sequencing used immunoSEQ multiplex PCR; TCRdb keeps in-frame clones, though not all of them. The profile covers 160,000 or so clones, with approximately 80% appearing a single time and roughly 6.4% taken by the ten largest. The chain links TRBV7-2 to TRBJ1-2; D unresolved. The source material was PBMCs. This TCR was recovered from a woman between 40 and 50 years old in good health and CMV-seropositive. The CDR3 loop reads CASSLEFATLGYTF. Here the CDR3 DNA reads TGTGCCAGCAGCTTAGAGTTTGCTACGCTTGGCTACACCTTC.